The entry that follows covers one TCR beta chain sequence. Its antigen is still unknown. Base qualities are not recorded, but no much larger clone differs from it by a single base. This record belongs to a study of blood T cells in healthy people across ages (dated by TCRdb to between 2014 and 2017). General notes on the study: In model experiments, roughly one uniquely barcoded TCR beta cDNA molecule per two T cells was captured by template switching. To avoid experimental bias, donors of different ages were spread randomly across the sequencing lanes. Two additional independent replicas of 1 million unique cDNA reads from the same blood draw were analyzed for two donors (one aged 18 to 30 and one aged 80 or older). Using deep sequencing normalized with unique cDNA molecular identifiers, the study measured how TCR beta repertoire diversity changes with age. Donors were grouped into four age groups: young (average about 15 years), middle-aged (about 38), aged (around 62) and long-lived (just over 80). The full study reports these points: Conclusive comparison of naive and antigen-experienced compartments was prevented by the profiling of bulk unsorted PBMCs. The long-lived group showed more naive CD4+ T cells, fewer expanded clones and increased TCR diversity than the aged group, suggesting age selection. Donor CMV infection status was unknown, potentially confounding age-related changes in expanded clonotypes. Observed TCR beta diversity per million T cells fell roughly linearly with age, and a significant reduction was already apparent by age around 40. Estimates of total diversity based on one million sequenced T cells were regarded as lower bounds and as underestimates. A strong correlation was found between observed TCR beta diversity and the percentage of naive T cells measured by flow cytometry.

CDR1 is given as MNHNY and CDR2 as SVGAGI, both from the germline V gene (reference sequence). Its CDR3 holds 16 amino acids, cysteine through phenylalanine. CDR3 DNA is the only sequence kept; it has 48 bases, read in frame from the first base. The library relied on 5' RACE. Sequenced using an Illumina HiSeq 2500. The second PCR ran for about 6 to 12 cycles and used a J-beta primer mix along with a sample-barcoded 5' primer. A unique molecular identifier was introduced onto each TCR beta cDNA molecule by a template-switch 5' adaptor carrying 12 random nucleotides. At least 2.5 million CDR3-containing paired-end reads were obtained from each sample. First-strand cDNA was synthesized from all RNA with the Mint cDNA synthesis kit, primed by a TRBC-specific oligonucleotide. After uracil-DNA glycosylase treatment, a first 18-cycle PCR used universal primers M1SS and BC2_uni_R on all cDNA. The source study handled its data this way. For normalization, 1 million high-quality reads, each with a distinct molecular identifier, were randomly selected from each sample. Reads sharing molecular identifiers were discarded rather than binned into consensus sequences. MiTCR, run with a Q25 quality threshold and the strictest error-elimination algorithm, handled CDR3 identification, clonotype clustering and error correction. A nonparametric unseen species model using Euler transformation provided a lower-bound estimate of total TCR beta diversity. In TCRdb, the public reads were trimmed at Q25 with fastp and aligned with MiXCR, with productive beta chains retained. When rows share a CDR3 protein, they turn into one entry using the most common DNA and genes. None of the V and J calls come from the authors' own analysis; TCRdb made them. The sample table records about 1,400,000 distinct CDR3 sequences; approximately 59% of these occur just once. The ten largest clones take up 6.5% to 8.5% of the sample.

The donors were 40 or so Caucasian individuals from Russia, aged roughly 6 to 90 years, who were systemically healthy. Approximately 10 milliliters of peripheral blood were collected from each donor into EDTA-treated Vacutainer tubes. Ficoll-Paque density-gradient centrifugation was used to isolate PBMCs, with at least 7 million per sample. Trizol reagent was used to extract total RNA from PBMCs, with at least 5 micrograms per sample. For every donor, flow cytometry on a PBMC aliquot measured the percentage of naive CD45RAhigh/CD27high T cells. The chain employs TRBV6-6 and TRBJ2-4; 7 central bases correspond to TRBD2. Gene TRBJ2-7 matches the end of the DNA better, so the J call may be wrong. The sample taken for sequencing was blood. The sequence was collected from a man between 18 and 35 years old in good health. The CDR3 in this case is CASSRTGGLHAFEQYF. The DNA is TGTGCCAGCAGCCGAACGGGAGGACTCCACGCTTTCGAGCAGTACTTC.